This TCR beta chain was observed in a study of shared clonotypes between healthy human individuals (dated by TCRdb to the early 2020s). Study-wide context: The cohort included three men and two women between 18 and 49 years of age. Libraries were prepared and TCR repertoires were sequenced by different laboratories using diverse techniques, in order to increase sequencing depth and limit assay-specific biases. To estimate repertoire size and how much clonotype sharing occurs between individuals, the study deeply sequenced the blood TCR repertoires of five healthy adults. For each donor, CD4 naive and CD4 memory were each given three plates, CD8 naive was given two plates, and CD8 memory was given one plate. Leukapheresis yielded between about 0.94 and 9 billion PBMCs per donor.

A note on this clone: This clone's antigen is unknown. Base qualities are missing; no much larger clone stands one base away.

The donors were healthy, HIV-negative adults with no recently reported acute infections or vaccinations. Every donor was a Caucasian adult living in Nashville, Tennessee, USA. CD4+ T cells were enriched through magnetic negative selection, after which naive cells were positively selected on CD45RA and the remaining negative fraction served as the memory subset. Blood was collected by leukapheresis, and PBMCs were isolated by Ficoll-Histopaque density gradient centrifugation and then cryopreserved in liquid nitrogen vapor phase. Purity and quantity of every magnetically sorted T cell population were checked by analytical flow cytometry. Genomic DNA was isolated from every sorted fraction and measured by UV absorbance on a Nanodrop 2000c. Summary of the overall study and its limitations: The genetic and exposure-history diversity represented was limited by the small number of donors. Sampling was limited to blood, and TCR repertoires in tissue likely differ from TCR repertoires in blood. Estimated clonotype richness was generally larger for naive than for memory subsets. Even with the large sequencing depth, rarefaction of the sorted-subset datasets indicated that sequencing was incomplete. Higher generation probabilities were observed for clonotypes shared by all four sorted-subset donors than for non-shared clonotypes. Pairwise subsampling indicated that sequencing depth was expected to affect the degree of clonotype sharing among donors. When four donors were compared, the shared fraction of clonotypes was roughly 4.8% for naive CD4, approximately 3.5% for naive CD8, 2% to 2.5% for memory CD4, and 0.4% for memory CD8.

The germline V gene (reference sequence) yields SGHNT for CDR1 and YYREEE for CDR2. The trim is 4 bases for V and 7 bases for J, with a gap of 15 bases between the germline ends. Including the terminal cysteine and phenylalanine, the CDR3 comprises 14 residues. The only DNA kept is the CDR3, 42 bases in frame from the first base. TCR CDR3 regions were amplified from genomic DNA by multiplex PCR using the deep immunoSEQ assay. Genomic DNA extracted from each cell subset was distributed evenly over all wells of several immunoSEQ 96-well plates, and each plate served as one replicate. For sorted subsets, about 200 ng genomic DNA, equal to about 30,000 T cell genomes, was loaded into each replicate PCR. The purified libraries were quantified using a Qubit 3.0 fluorometer, sized with a Bioanalyzer 2100, and then quantified again using the KAPA Library Quantification kit. Every immunoSEQ 96-well plate was sequenced on a dedicated single-read 150-cycle Illumina NextSeq 550 flow cell. On the authors' methods: Because the immunoSEQ output held only junctional sequences and lacked quality scores, the filtering could not match the filtering applied to full-length reads. Sequences were annotated with PyIR, a Python wrapper for IgBLAST v1.9, using IMGT germline references to assign V/J genes and CDR3. Reads were filtered out if the reads had weak V/J assignments (E-value above 1e-6), no CDR3, stop codons, out-of-frame junctions, or ambiguous translated residues. V3J clonotypes were defined as sequences sharing the same inferred V gene, J gene, and CDR3 amino acid sequence. To compute the percentage overlap between repertoires, the number of shared unique clonotypes was divided by the size of the smaller repertoire. Repertoire richness was assessed with RTK rarefaction, the Chao1 estimator, and Recon v2.1 estimates of unobserved clonotypes. Generation probabilities were computed with OLGA for all TCRbeta clonotypes obtained by the gDNA method from a few donors. The clones in this table, taken by TCRdb from immuneACCESS, are in-frame only. Not every clone is retained; where verified, under half of the shortfall comes from an unresolved V gene, and the cause of the rest is unknown. V, J and clone size are those of that table, while D and trimming were read from the DNA. In this sample the table shows 2.3 million or so clones, roughly 93% of which occur a single time. The ten largest clones represent 0.35% to 0.5% of the sample.

This clonotype originated in a man aged 18 to 29 in good health. Some clones in this sample may be carry-over from other donors' samples. Specimen: naive CD4+ T cells from PBMCs. The label giving this sample's cell subset or site can be read as: CD45RA+ positively selected. The rearrangement joined TRBV5-4 to TRBJ1-5, and the D gene may be TRBD1, 5 bases matching. The bases are TGTGCCAGCAGCGTGCAGGGTATCCACCAGCCCCAGCATTTT. Translated, this gives CASSVQGIHQPQHF. The reference TRBV5-4 and TRBJ1-5 proteins fill in what lies around the CDR3, so the full variable domain reads ETGVTQSPTHLIKTRGQQVTLRCSSQSGHNTVSWYQQALGQGPQFIFQYYREEENGRGNFPPRFSGLQFPNYSSELNVNALELDDSALYLCASSVQGIHQPQHFGDGTRLSIL.